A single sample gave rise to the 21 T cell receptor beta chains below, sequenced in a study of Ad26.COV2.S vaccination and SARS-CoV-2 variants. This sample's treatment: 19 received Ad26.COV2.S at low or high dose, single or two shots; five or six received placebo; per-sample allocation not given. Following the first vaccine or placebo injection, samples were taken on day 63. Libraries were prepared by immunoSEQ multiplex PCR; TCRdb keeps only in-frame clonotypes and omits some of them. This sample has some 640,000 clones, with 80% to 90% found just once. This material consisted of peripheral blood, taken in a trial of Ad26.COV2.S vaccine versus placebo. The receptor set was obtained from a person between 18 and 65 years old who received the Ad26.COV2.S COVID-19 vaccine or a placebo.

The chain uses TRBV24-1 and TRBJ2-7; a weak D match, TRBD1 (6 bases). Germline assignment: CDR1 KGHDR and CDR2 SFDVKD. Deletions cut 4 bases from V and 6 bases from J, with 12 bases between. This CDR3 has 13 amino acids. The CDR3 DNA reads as TGTGCCACCAGTGAGGCAGGGGCGGCCGAGCAGTACTTC. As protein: CATSEAGAAEQYF.

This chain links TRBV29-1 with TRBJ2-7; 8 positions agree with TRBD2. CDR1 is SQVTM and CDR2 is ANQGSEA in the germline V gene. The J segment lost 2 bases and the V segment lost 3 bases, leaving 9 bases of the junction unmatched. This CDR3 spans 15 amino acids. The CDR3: CSVEGLSGKTYEQYF. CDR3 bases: TGCAGCGTTGAGGGCCTTAGCGGGAAAACCTACGAGCAGTACTTC.

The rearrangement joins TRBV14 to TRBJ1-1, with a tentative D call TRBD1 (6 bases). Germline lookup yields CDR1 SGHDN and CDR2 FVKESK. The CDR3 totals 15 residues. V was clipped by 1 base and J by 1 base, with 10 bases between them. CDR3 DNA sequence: TGTGCCAGCAGCCAAGTCGCCAGGGGGAACACTGAAGCTTTCTTT. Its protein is CASSQVARGNTEAFF.

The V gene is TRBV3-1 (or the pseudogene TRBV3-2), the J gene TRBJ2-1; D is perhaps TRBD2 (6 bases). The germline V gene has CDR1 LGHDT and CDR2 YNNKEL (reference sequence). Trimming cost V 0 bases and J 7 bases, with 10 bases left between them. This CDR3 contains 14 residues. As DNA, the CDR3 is TGTGCCAGCAGCCAAGATCATGGGAGGAATGAGCAGTTCTTC. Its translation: CASSQDHGRNEQFF.

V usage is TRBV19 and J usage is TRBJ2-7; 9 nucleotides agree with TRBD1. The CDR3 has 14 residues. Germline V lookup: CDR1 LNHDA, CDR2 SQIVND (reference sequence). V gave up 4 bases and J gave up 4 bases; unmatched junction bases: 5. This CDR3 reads CASSTSGQGYEQYF. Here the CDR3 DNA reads TGTGCCAGTAGTACCTCGGGACAGGGTTACGAGCAGTACTTC.

CDR3 sequence reads: CAGTWFSYNSPLHF. The CDR3 region has the DNA TGTGCCGGGACATGGTTCTCCTATAATTCACCCCTCCACTTT. This chain connects TRBV30 to TRBJ1-6; D might be TRBD1 (6 bases). CDR3 length: 14 amino acids. Trimming took off 8 bases at V and 0 bases at J, with 11 bases between the two ends. Germline V CDR1 and CDR2: GTSNPN, SVGIG (reference sequence).

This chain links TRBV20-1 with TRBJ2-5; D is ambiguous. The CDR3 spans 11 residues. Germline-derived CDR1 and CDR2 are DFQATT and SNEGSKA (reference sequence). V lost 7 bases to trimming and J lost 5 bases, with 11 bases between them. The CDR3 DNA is TGCAGTGTTCAGGCTGGGGAGACCCAGTACTTC. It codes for CSVQAGETQYF.

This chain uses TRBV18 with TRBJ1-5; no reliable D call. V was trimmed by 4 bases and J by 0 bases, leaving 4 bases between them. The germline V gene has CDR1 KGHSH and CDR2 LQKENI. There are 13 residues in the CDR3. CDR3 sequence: CASSLYSNQPQHF. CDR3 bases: TGTGCCAGCTCACTCTATAGCAATCAGCCCCAGCATTTT.

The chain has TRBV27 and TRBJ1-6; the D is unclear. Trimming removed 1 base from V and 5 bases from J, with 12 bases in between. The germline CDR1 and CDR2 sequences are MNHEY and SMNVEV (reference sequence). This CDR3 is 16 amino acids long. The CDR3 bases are TGTGCCAGCAGTTTATTCTCCGCGGGAAATAATTCACCCCTCCACTTT. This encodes CASSLFSAGNNSPLHF.

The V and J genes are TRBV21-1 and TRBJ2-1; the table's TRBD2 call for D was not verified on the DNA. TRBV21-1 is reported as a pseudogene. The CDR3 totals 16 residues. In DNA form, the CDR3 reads TGTGCCAGCACCAACCTCTCGAAACTAATTTACAATGAGCAGTTCTTC. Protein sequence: CASTNLSKLIYNEQFF.

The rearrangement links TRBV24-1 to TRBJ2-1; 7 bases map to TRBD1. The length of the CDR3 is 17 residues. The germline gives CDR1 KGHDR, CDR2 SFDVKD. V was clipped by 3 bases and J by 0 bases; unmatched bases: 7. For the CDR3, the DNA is TGTGCCACCAGTGATCCCCAGACAGGGCCCTCCTACAATGAGCAGTTCTTC. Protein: CATSDPQTGPSYNEQFF.

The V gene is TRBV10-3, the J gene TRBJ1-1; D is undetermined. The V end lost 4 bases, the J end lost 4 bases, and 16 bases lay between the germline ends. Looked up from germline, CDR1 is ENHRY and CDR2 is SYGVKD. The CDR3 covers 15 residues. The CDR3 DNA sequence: TGTGCCATCAGTGGGGAGGGCAGGAGAGTCACTGAAGCTTTCTTT. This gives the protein CAISGEGRRVTEAFF.

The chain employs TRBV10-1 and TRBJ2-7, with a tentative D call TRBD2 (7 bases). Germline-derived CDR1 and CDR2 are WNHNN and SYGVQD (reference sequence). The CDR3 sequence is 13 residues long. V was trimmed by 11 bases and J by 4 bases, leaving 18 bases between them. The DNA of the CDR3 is TGCGCCCGGTGGGCGGGGGCCACATACGAGCAGTACTTC. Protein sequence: CARWAGATYEQYF.

CDR3 sequence: CASSITSGTYNEQFF. For the CDR3, the DNA is TGTGCCAGTAGTATAACTAGCGGAACCTACAATGAGCAGTTCTTC. The chain couples TRBV19 to TRBJ2-1; TRBD2 aligns across 8 bases. Germline CDR1 and CDR2: LNHDA and SQIVND (reference sequence). Unmatched junction bases numbered 2, after V lost 2 bases and J lost 2 bases. The CDR3 loop spans 15 amino acids.

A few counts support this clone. The CDR3 sequence: CASRRDVAGYGGYTF. In nucleotides, the CDR3 is TGTGCCAGCCGCCGGGACGTCGCGGGCTATGGAGGCTACACCTTC. The V and J genes are TRBV27 and TRBJ1-2, with D tentatively TRBD1 (5 bases). The CDR3 spans 15 residues. V lost 8 bases and J 8 bases, leaving 24 bases between the germline ends. The germline V gene has CDR1 MNHEY and CDR2 SMNVEV (reference sequence).

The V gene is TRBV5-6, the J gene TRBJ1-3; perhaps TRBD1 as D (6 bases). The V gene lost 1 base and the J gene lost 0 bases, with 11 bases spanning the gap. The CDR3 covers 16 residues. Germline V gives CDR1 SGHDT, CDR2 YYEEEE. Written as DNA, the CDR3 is TGTGCCAGCAGCTTGACTCGGGGGCTCTCTGGAAACACCATATATTTT. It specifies CASSLTRGLSGNTIYF.

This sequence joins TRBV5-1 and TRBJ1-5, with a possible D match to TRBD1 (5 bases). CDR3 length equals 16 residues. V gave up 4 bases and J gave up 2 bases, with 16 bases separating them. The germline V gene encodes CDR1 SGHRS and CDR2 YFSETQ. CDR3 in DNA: TGCGCCAGCAGCCCTGGCTCGGGGGATGGCAATCAGCCCCAGCATTTT. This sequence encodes CASSPGSGDGNQPQHF.

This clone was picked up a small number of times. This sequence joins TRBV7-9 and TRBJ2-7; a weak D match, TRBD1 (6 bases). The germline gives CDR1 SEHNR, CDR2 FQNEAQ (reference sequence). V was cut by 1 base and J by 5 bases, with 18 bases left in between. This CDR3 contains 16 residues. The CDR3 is CASSLESGHPRHEQYF. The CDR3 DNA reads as TGTGCCAGCAGCTTAGAGTCGGGACATCCTCGTCACGAGCAGTACTTC.

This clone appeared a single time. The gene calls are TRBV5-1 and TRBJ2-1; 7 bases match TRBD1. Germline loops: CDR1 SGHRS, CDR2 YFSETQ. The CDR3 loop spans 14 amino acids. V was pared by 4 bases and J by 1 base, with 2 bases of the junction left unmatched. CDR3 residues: CASSRDSSYNEQFF. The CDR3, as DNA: TGCGCCAGCAGCCGGGACAGTTCCTACAATGAGCAGTTCTTC.

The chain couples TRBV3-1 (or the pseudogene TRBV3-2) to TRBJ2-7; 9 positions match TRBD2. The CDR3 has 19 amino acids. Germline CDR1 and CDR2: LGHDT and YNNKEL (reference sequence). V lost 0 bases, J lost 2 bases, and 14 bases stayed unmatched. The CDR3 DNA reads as TGTGCCAGCAGCCAAGAATCGGAGCGGGGGGCGGGAGAGGCCTACGAGCAGTACTTC. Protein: CASSQESERGAGEAYEQYF.

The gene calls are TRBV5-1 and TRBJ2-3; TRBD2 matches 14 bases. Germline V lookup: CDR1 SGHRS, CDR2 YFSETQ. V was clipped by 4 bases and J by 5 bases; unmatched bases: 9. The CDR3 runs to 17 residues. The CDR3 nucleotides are TGCGCCAGCAGCCTAAGACTAGCGGGAGGGCCTGTAGATACGCAGTATTTT. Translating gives CASSLRLAGGPVDTQYF.